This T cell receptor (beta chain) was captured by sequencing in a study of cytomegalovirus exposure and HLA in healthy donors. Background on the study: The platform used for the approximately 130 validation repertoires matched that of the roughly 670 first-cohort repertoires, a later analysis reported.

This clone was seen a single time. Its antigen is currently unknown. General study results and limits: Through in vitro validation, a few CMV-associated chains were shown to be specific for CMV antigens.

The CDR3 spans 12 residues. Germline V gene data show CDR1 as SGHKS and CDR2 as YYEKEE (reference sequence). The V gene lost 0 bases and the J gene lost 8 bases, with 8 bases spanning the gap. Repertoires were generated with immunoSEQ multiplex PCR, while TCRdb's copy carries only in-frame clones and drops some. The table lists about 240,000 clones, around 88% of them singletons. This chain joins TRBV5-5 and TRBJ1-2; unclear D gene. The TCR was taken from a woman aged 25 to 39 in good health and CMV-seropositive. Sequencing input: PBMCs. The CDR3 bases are TGTGCCAGCAGCTTGGTGGACTGGGGCTACACCTTC. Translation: CASSLVDWGYTF.